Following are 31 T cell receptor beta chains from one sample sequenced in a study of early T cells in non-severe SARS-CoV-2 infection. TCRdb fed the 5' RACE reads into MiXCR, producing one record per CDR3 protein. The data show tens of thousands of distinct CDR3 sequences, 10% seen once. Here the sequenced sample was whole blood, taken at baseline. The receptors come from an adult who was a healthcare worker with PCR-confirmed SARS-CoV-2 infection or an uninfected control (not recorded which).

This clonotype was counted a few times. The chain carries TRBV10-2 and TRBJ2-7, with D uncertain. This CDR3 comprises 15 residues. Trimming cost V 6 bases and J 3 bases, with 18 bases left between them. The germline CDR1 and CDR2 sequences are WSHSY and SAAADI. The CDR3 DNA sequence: TGCGCCAGCAGCCCCCGTGGCAGGCGATACTACGAGCAGTACTTC. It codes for CASSPRGRRYYEQYF.

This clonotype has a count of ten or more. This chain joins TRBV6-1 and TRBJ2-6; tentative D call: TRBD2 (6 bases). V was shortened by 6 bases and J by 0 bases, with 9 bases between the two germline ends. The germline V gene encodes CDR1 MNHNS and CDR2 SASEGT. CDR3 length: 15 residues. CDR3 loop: CASRGGDSGANVLTF. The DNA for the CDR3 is TGTGCCAGCAGGGGGGGAGACTCTGGGGCCAACGTCCTGACTTTC.

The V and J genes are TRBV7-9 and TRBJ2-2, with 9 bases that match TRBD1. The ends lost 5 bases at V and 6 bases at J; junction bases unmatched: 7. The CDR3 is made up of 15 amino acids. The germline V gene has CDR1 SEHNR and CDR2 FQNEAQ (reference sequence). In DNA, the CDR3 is TGTGCCAGCAGCGGCCGGGACAGGGCACCCGGGGAGCTGTTTTTT. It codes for CASSGRDRAPGELFF.

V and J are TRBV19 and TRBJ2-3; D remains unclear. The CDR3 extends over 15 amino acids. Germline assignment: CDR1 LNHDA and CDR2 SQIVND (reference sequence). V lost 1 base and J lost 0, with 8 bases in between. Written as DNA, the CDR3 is TGTGCCAGTAGTATAGCGGGCCAAAGCACAGATACGCAGTATTTT. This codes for CASSIAGQSTDTQYF. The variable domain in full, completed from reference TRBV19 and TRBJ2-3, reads DGGITQSPKYLFRKEGQNVTLSCEQNLNHDAMYWYRQDPGQGLRLIYYSQIVNDFQKGDIAEGYSVSREKKESFPLTVTSAQKNPTAFYLCASSIAGQSTDTQYFGPGTRLTVL.

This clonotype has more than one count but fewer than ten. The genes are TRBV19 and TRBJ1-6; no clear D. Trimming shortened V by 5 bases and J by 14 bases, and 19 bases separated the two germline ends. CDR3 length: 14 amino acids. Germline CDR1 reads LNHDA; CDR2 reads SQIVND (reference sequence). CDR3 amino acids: CASSSQTDVRSLHF. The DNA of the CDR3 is TGTGCCAGTAGTTCCCAGACTGACGTGAGGTCCCTCCACTTT.

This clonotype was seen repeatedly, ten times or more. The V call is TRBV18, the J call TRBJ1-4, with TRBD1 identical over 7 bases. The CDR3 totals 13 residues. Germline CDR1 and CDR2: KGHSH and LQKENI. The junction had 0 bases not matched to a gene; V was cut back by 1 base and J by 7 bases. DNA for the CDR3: TGTGCCAGCTCACCACGGACAGGTGAAAAACTGTTTTTT. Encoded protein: CASSPRTGEKLFF.

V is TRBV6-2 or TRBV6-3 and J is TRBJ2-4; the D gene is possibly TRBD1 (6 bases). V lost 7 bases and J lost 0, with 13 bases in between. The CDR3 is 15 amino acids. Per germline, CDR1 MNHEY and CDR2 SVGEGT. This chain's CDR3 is CASTTGLLAKNIQYF. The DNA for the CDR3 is TGTGCCAGCACCACAGGGTTACTAGCCAAAAACATTCAGTACTTC.

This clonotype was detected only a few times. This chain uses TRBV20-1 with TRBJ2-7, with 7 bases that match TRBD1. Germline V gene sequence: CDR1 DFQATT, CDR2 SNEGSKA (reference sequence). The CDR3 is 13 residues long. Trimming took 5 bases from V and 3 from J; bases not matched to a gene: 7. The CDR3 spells CSAGSGTDYEQYF. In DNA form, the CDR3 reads TGCAGTGCTGGGAGTGGGACAGACTACGAGCAGTACTTC.

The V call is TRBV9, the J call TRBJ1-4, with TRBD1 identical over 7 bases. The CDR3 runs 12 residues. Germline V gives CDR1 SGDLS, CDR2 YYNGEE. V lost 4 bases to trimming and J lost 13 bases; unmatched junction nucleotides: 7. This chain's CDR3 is CASSPSQGGLFF. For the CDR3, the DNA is TGTGCCAGCAGCCCTTCCCAGGGGGGACTGTTTTTT.

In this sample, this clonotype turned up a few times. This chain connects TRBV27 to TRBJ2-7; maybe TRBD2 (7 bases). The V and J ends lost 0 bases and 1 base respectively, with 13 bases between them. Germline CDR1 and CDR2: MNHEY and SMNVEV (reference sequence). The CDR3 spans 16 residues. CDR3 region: CASSLSRGAVSYEQYF. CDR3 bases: TGTGCCAGCAGTTTATCACGGGGGGCGGTATCCTACGAGCAGTACTTC.

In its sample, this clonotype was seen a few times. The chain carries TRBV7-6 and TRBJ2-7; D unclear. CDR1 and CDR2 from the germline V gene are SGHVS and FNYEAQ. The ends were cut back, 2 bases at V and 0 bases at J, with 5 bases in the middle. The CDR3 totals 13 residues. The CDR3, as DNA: TGTGCCAGCAGCTTAAATCCCTCCTACGAGCAGTACTTC. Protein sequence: CASSLNPSYEQYF.

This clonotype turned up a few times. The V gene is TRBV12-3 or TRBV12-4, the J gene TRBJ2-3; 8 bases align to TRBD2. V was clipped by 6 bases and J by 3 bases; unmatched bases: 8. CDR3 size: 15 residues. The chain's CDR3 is CASRGSGVRTDTQYF. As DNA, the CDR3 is TGTGCCAGCAGGGGTAGCGGGGTTAGGACAGATACGCAGTATTTT.

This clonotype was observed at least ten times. CDR3 region: CASSLQNTGELFF. For the CDR3, the DNA is TGTGCCAGCAGTTTGCAGAACACCGGGGAGCTGTTTTTT. The chain combines TRBV12-3 or TRBV12-4 with TRBJ2-2, with no clear D. The CDR3 is 13 residues long. V was trimmed by 3 bases and J by 1 base, leaving 3 bases between them.

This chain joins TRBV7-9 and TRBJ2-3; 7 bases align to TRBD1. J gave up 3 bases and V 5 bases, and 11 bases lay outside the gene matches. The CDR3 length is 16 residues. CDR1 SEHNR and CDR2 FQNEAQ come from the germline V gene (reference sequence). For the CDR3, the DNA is TGTGCCAGCAGCGTGTCCACAGGGGTTCGAACAGATACGCAGTATTTT. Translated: CASSVSTGVRTDTQYF.

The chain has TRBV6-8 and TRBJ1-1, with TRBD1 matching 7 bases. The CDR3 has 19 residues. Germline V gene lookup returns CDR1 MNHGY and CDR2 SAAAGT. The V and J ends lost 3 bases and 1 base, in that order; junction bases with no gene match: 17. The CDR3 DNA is TGTGCCAGCAGTTATCAACCCCCCTTGCGACAGGGAGGGAACACTGAAGCTTTCTTT. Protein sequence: CASSYQPPLRQGGNTEAFF.

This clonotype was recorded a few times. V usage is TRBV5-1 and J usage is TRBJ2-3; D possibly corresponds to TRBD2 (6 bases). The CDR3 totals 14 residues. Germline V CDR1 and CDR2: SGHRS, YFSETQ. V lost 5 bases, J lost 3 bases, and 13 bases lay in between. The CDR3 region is CASRIGDLTDTQYF. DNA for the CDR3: TGCGCCAGCAGAATTGGGGACTTAACAGATACGCAGTATTTT.

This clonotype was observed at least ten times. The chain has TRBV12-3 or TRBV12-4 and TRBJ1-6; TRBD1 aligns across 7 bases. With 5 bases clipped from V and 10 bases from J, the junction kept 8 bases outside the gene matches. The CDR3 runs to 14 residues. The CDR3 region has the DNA TGTGCCAGCAGTCGACAGGGCGATAGGTCACCCCTCCACTTT. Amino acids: CASSRQGDRSPLHF.

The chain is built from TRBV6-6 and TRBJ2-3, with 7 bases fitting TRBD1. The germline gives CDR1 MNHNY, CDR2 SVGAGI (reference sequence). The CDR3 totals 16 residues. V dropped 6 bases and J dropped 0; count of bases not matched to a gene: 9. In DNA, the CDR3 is TGTGCCAGCAGCCGTGACAGGGTCGGGAGCACAGATACGCAGTATTTT. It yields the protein CASSRDRVGSTDTQYF.

The CDR3 reads CASGTVRANYGYTF. DNA for the CDR3: TGTGCCAGCGGGACAGTCCGGGCCAACTATGGCTACACCTTC. The J gene is TRBJ1-2, the V gene TRBV7-8; 7 bases agree with TRBD1. Germline assignment: CDR1 SGHVS and CDR2 FQNEAQ. CDR3 size: 14 residues. J lost 2 bases, V lost 8 bases, and 8 bases had no gene match.

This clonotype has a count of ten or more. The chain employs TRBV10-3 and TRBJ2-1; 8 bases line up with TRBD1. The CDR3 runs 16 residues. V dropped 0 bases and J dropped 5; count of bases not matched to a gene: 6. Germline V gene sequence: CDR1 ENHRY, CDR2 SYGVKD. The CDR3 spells CAISESIGQGNNEQFF. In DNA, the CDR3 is TGTGCCATCAGTGAGTCTATTGGACAGGGAAACAATGAGCAGTTCTTC.

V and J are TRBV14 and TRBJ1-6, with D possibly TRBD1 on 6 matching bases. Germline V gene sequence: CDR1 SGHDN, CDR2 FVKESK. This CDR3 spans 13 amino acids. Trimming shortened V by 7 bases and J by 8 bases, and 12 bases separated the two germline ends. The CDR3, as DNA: TGTGCCAGCACCCCTAGGACAGATTCACCCCTCCACTTT. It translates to CASTPRTDSPLHF.

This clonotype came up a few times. DNA for the CDR3: TGTGCCAGCAGTGGCCTAGCGGCCCTTGAGCAGTTCTTC. It translates to CASSGLAALEQFF. This chain joins TRBV6-1 and TRBJ2-1; TRBD2 agrees at 7 bases. The ends lost 4 bases at V and 9 bases at J; junction bases unmatched: 6. The CDR3 is made up of 13 amino acids. Germline V CDR1 and CDR2: MNHNS, SASEGT.

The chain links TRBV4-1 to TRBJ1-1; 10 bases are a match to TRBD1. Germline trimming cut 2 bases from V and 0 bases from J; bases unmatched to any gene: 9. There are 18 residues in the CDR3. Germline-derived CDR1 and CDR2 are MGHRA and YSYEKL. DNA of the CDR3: TGCGCCAGCAGCCAATGGGGGACAGGGACAGGGGTGAACACTGAAGCTTTCTTT. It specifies CASSQWGTGTGVNTEAFF.

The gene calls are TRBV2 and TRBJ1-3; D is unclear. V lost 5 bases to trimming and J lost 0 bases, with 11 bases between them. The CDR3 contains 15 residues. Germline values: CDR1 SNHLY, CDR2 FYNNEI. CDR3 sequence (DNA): TGTGCCAGCAGTCCCGGACGAACCTCTGGAAACACCATATATTTT. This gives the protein CASSPGRTSGNTIYF.

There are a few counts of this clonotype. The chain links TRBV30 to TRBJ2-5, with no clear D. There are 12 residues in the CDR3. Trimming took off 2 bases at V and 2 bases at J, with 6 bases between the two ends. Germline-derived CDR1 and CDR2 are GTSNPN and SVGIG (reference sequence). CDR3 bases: TGTGCCTGGAGTCGTCAGCAAGAGACCCAGTACTTC. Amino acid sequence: CAWSRQQETQYF.

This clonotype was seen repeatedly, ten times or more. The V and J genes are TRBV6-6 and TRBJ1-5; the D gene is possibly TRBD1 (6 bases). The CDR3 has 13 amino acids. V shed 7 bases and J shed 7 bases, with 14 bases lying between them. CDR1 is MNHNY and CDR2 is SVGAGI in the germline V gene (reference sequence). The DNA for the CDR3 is TGTGCCAGCACCTTCGGGGGGCTACAGCCCCAGCATTTT. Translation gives CASTFGGLQPQHF.

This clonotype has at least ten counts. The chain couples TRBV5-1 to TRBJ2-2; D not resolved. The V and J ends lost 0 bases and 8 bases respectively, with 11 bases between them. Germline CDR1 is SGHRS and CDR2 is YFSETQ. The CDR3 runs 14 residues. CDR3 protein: CASSLGLTGGELFF. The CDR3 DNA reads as TGCGCCAGCAGCTTGGGACTGACTGGAGGGGAGCTGTTTTTT.

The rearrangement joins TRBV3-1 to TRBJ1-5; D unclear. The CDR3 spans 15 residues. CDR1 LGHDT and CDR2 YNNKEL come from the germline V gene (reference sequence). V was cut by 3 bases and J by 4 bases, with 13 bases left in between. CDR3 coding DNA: TGTGCCAGCAGCCAGGGCCGGGTGGATAATCAGCCCCAGCATTTT. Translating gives CASSQGRVDNQPQHF.

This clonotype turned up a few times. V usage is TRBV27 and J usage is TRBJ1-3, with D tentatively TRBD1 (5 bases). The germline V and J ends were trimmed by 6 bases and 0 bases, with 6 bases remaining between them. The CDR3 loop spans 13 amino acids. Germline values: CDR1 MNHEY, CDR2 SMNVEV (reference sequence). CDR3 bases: TGTGCCAGCAGGGACACCTCTGGAAACACCATATATTTT. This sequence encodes CASRDTSGNTIYF.

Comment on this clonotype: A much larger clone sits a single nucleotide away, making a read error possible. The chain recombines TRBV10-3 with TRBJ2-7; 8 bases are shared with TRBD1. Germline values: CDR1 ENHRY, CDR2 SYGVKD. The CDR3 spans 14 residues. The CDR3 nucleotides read TGTGCCGTCAGGGCATCGGACAGGGCCCACGAGCAGTACTTC. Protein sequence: CAVRASDRAHEQYF.

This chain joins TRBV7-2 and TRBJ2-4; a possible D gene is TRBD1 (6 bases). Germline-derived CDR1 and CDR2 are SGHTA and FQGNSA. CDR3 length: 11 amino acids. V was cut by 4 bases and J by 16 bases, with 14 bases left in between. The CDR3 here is CASSSGTLSYF. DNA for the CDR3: TGTGCCAGCAGCTCAGGGACATTATCTTACTTC.